The rows below give T cell receptor beta chains drawn from one sample of a study of CD8+CD57+ T cells in acquired aplastic anemia. TCRdb reprocessed the reads with MiXCR, giving one entry per CDR3 protein. The sample includes 150,000 to 200,000 distinct CDR3 sequences, roughly 64% seen only once; the top ten take about 43%. The specimen sequenced was sorted CD4+, CD8+, or CD8+CD57+ T cells (not recorded which) from PBMCs. These receptors were obtained from a human donor with severe aplastic anemia or a healthy control (not recorded which). Both conserved end residues are part of each CDR3. D genes are given only for firm matches. Size is omitted from some rows. Given values are once, few, many or a class for expanded clones.

abundance,v_gene,j_gene,d_gene,CDR3nt,CDR3aa
NA,TRBV12-3/TRBV12-4,TRBJ1-2,TRBD1,TGTGCCAGCACCAAACAGGGGACTAACTATGGCTACACCTTC,CASTKQGTNYGYTF
NA,TRBV6-1,TRBJ2-1,NA,TGTGCCAGCAGTGGGGGACAGTTCTTC,CASSGGQFF
NA,TRBV24-1,TRBJ2-3,NA,TGTGCCACCAGTGATTTCTCGCCAGGGAAAGATACGCAGTATTTT,CATSDFSPGKDTQYF
NA,TRBV20-1,TRBJ2-3,TRBD2,TGCAGTGCACCTAGCGGGGGAAGCACAGATACGCAGTATTTT,CSAPSGGSTDTQYF
NA,TRBV7-8,TRBJ2-7,NA,TGTGCCAGCAGCCAGGGCGTCAGGGGCCGAGGAAGCCTCGAGCAGTACTTC,CASSQGVRGRGSLEQYF
few,TRBV7-8,TRBJ2-7,TRBD1,TGTGCCAGCAGCTTAGTGACCGCGGACAGGTTGAATACCTACGAGCAGTACTTC,CASSLVTADRLNTYEQYF
few,TRBV10-3,TRBJ2-7,NA,TGTGCCATCAGTGCACGGGGGCCAACCTACGAGCAGTACTTC,CAISARGPTYEQYF
NA,TRBV7-4,TRBJ1-6,TRBD1,TGTGCCAGCAGCCATTTGGGACAGAGAAATTCACCCCTCCACTTT,CASSHLGQRNSPLHF
NA,TRBV7-2,TRBJ2-7,TRBD2,TGTGCCAGCACTCCCGGGGCGGGACTAAACTACGAGCAGTACTTC,CASTPGAGLNYEQYF
many,TRBV20-1,TRBJ2-7,NA,TGCAGTGCTAGACCCCTCACCGGGACCTACGAGCAGTACTTC,CSARPLTGTYEQYF
NA,TRBV7-3,TRBJ2-1,TRBD2,TGTGCCAGCAGCTCGGGACTATTGAATGAGCAGTTCTTC,CASSSGLLNEQFF
NA,TRBV19,TRBJ1-2,TRBD1,TGTGCCAGTAGTCATGACAGGGTTGGATATGGCTACACCTTC,CASSHDRVGYGYTF
NA,TRBV19,TRBJ2-7,NA,TGTGCCAGTAGTATAGGGGCAGGGGACATCTACGAGCAGTACTTC,CASSIGAGDIYEQYF
NA,TRBV29-1,TRBJ1-1,TRBD1,TGCAGCGAAGACTTCCCCGGGACAGGGTCCGAAGCTTTCTTT,CSEDFPGTGSEAFF
many,TRBV7-3,TRBJ2-1,TRBD2,TGTGCCAGCAGCTCCGGACTAGCGGGGACCTACAATGAGCAGTTCTTC,CASSSGLAGTYNEQFF
NA,TRBV19,TRBJ2-6,NA,TGTGCCAGTAGTATAGGAGGTTCTGGGGCCAACGTCCTGACTTTC,CASSIGGSGANVLTF
NA,TRBV29-1,TRBJ2-3,NA,TGCAGCGTTGATGGTACGGGGAACACAGATACGCAGTATTTT,CSVDGTGNTDTQYF
NA,TRBV5-1,TRBJ1-1,NA,TGCGCCAGCAGGTGGGAAGGTAACACTGAAGCTTTCTTT,CASRWEGNTEAFF
NA,TRBV7-9,TRBJ1-2,NA,TGTGCCAGCAGCTACACAGGGAACTATGGCTACACCTTC,CASSYTGNYGYTF
NA,TRBV29-1,TRBJ1-1,NA,TGCAGCGTTGTCGTTGGGGGGAACACTGAAGCTTTCTTT,CSVVVGGNTEAFF
NA,TRBV9,TRBJ1-5,NA,TGTGCCAGCAGCGTAGACGGAGGGGGAAGCAATCAGCCCCAGCATTTT,CASSVDGGGSNQPQHF
NA,TRBV6-2/TRBV6-3,TRBJ1-1,TRBD1,TGTGCCAGCAGGCCACGGACACAGGGGGCCCGCCCACAGAACACTGAAGCTTTCTTT,CASRPRTQGARPQNTEAFF
many,TRBV5-6,TRBJ1-3,NA,TGTGCCAGCAGCTTGAAGGCGAGGACAGACCACCAGGCTGGAAACACCATATATTTT,CASSLKARTDHQAGNTIYF
NA,TRBV2,TRBJ1-1,TRBD1,TGTGCCAGCAGTGTGGGACAGACGATGAACACTGAAGCTTTCTTT,CASSVGQTMNTEAFF
NA,TRBV10-3,TRBJ2-5,NA,TGTGCCATCAGTGAGGAGGGAGCAGAGACCCAGTACTTC,CAISEEGAETQYF
NA,TRBV9,TRBJ2-3,NA,TGTGCCAGCAGCCCCTACACAGATACGCAGTATTTT,CASSPYTDTQYF
NA,TRBV15,TRBJ2-3,NA,TGTGCCACCAGCAGAGACTCGAGGGGGGTCACAGATACGCAGTATTTT,CATSRDSRGVTDTQYF
few,TRBV20-1,TRBJ2-7,TRBD2,TGCAGTGCTAGGACTAGCGGTTTTCCTGGGGAGCAGTACTTC,CSARTSGFPGEQYF
NA,TRBV25-1,TRBJ1-3,NA,TGTGCCAGCACCTCCTCGGGATCTGGAAACACCATATATTTT,CASTSSGSGNTIYF
NA,TRBV28,TRBJ1-5,NA,TGTGCCAGCACCCCGGGGATAGGGCCCCAGCATTTT,CASTPGIGPQHF
NA,TRBV28,TRBJ2-7,NA,TGTGCCAGCAGAACCTTCAGGGGATCTTCCTACGGGCAGTACTTC,CASRTFRGSSYGQYF
NA,TRBV7-6,TRBJ2-5,NA,TGTGCCAGCAGCTTATTGAGGGAGACCCAGTACTTC,CASSLLRETQYF
many,TRBV7-9,TRBJ2-7,NA,TGTGCCAGCAGCTTAGCGGGGGGCTACGAGCAGTACTTC,CASSLAGGYEQYF
NA,TRBV10-2,TRBJ2-1,TRBD2,TGCGCCAGCAGTGACGGGGGACTACTCAATGAGCAGTTCTTC,CASSDGGLLNEQFF
many,TRBV6-5,TRBJ2-3,TRBD2,TGTGCCAGCAGTAGCGGGGGGCAGGATACGCAGTATTTT,CASSSGGQDTQYF
NA,TRBV15,TRBJ1-5,NA,TGTGCCACCAGCGGCCCGGGCTTTCTAAATCAGCCCCAGCATTTT,CATSGPGFLNQPQHF
NA,TRBV24-1,TRBJ2-5,NA,TGTGCCACCAGTAGGGGTCCTGGGCGGGAGACCCAGTACTTC,CATSRGPGRETQYF
few,TRBV7-9,TRBJ1-5,NA,TGTGCCAGCAGCGCCACCGGGCTAAATCAGCCCCAGCATTTT,CASSATGLNQPQHF
NA,TRBV10-3,TRBJ1-5,NA,TGTGCCATCAGTGACGATAATCAGCCCCAGCATTTT,CAISDDNQPQHF
NA,TRBV7-9,TRBJ2-1,NA,TGTGCCAGCAGCTTAGGAGGGATAATGGGCAATGAGCAGTTCTTC,CASSLGGIMGNEQFF
NA,TRBV7-9,TRBJ1-1,NA,TGTGCCAGCAGTTTGGACTCCCCACCGTTCGGGGGCGAATGGACTGAAGCTTTCTTT,CASSLDSPPFGGEWTEAFF
NA,TRBV12-3/TRBV12-4,TRBJ2-1,NA,TGTGCCAGCAGTGGGTTACAAAGCGGTGAGCAGTTCTTC,CASSGLQSGEQFF
NA,TRBV19,TRBJ1-5,NA,TGTGCCAGTAGTCCGCGGGCCAGCAATCAGCCCCAGCATTTT,CASSPRASNQPQHF
NA,TRBV20-1,TRBJ1-2,TRBD1,TGCAGTGCTAAACCGATGACAGGGGGCTACACCTTC,CSAKPMTGGYTF
many,TRBV4-3,TRBJ1-4,TRBD1,TGCGCCAGCAGCCGGGACAGGGCGAATAATGAAAAACTGTTTTTT,CASSRDRANNEKLFF
NA,TRBV30,TRBJ2-2,NA,TGTGCCTGGAGTGTCCCCGTGGTGACCGGGGAGCTGTTTTTT,CAWSVPVVTGELFF
once,TRBV5-1,TRBJ2-7,NA,TGCGCCAGCAGCCGGGGACTCCAGGCCTACGAGCAGTACTTC,CASSRGLQAYEQYF
NA,TRBV12-3/TRBV12-4,TRBJ1-6,NA,TGTGCCAGCAGTTTAGCGCCCCCGCCCGGTTTGGGTTCACCCCTCCACTTT,CASSLAPPPGLGSPLHF
NA,TRBV20-1,TRBJ1-2,NA,TGCAGTGCTAGCCCGGGGGGCTATGGCTACACCTTC,CSASPGGYGYTF
NA,TRBV20-1,TRBJ1-1,TRBD1,TGCAGTGCTAGGAAGGGGGCCCTTAACACTGAAGCTTTCTTT,CSARKGALNTEAFF
NA,TRBV7-2,TRBJ1-1,TRBD1,TGTGCCAGCAGTTACAGGGGTGTGGGCACTGAAGCTTTCTTT,CASSYRGVGTEAFF
NA,TRBV6-6,TRBJ2-3,NA,TGTGCCAGCAGCCCGATTGGCACAGATACGCAGTATTTT,CASSPIGTDTQYF
NA,TRBV3-1,TRBJ2-3,NA,TGTGCCAGCAGCTCCCTCTCCCGCACCTACACAGATACGCAGTATTTT,CASSSLSRTYTDTQYF
NA,TRBV7-6,TRBJ2-2,TRBD2,TGTGCCAGCAGCTCTAATAGCGGGACAAACACCGGTGAGCTGTTTTTT,CASSSNSGTNTGELFF
NA,TRBV10-3,TRBJ2-1,TRBD1,TGTGCCTTGAGGACAGGAGAGCACAATGAGCAGTTCTTC,CALRTGEHNEQFF